This TCR beta chain was identified during a study of early T cells in non-severe SARS-CoV-2 infection (dated by TCRdb to about 2021). Study-level background: Because TCR sequencing relied on bulk RNA taken from unsorted whole blood, pairing of alpha and beta chains was not possible. General study outcomes and caveats: VDJdb matching was skewed toward anti-spike CD8 responses, so virus-specific expansions were likely underestimated and private and CD4 specificities were missed.

This clonotype was seen ten or more times. Its cognate antigen has yet to be identified. No much larger clone is present one base from it, and per-base qualities are unavailable. The method was 5' RACE. Sequencing was carried out with a NextSeq 500. The TCR library protocol attached unique molecular identifiers to individual cDNA molecules to correct for sequencing error and PCR bias. TCR alpha and beta chains were both sequenced, and the abundances of alpha and beta sequences in each sample were closely correlated with each other. Processing in the source paper ran as follows. V gene, J gene and CDR3 annotation of TCR sequences was performed with Decombinator V4. Expanded TCRs were defined as changing significantly between any two time points under a Poisson model with p below 0.0001. TCR abundances were normalised to the total number of TCRs sequenced per sample and were expressed as counts per million. MAIT TCRs were defined by TRAV1-2 paired with TRAJ12, TRAJ20 or TRAJ33, and iNKT TCRs by TRAV10 paired with TRAJ18. A search of VDJdb, accessed on 1 November 2021, was run for TCRs annotated to CMV, EBV and SARS-CoV-2, with TCRs annotated for multiple antigens excluded. TCRdb reanalyzed the raw reads on its own, using fastp at Q25 for trimming and MiXCR for clone calling, and kept in-frame beta chains. Entries that share a CDR3 protein sequence are merged under the most common genes and DNA. TCRdb's processing, not the authors' own work, is the source of the V and J calls. This sample is represented by tens of thousands of distinct CDR3 sequences; more than 4.5% of them were singletons. Just over 6.5% of the sample lies in the top ten.

This was a case-control study nested in a cohort of healthcare workers in London, UK, who had nasopharyngeal swab PCR tests and blood samples taken every week. Healthcare workers were recruited during the week of the UK lockdown, between 23 and 31 March 2020, and followed weekly for up to roughly 15 weeks. Deletion took 3 bases off V and 0 bases off J, with a span of 9 bases between the germline ends. The cysteine opens and the phenylalanine closes a CDR3 of 15 amino acids. Only CDR3 DNA is held: 45 bases, read in frame from base 1. The origin of this receptor is an adult who was a healthcare worker with PCR-confirmed SARS-CoV-2 infection or an uninfected control (not recorded which). The receptor chain draws on TRBV12-3 or TRBV12-4 and TRBJ1-3; confidence is insufficient to name the D gene. Sequencing used whole blood. CDR3 sequence: CASSFSSYSGNTIYF. The sequence in DNA is TGTGCCAGCAGTTTCAGTAGTTACTCTGGAAACACCATATATTTT.